A single sample gave rise to the 3 T cell receptor beta chains below, sequenced in a study of identical twins. TCRdb re-called the 5' RACE reads with MiXCR, one entry per CDR3 protein. The table has hundreds of thousands of distinct CDR3 sequences, about 8.3% seen once. These same records also appear under a second study, on yellow fever vaccine responses in identical twins.

Input material: memory (CD45RO+) T cells sorted from blood. These receptors all stem from a young woman in good health.

The chain employs TRBV15 and TRBJ2-3; D unresolved. Germline CDR1 reads LNHNV; CDR2 reads YYDKDF (reference sequence). The germline V and J ends were trimmed by 1 base and 7 bases, with 9 bases remaining between them. The CDR3 is 13 residues long. The CDR3 loop reads CATSRGSTNTQYF. CDR3 nucleotide sequence: TGTGCCACCAGCAGAGGAAGCACTAATACGCAGTATTTT.

This clonotype was seen repeatedly, ten times or more. The gene calls are TRBV20-1 and TRBJ1-1, with D possibly TRBD1 on 5 matching bases. The germline V gene encodes CDR1 DFQATT and CDR2 SNEGSKA (reference sequence). This CDR3 comprises 13 residues. Trimming cost V 2 bases and J 5 bases, with 12 bases left between them. The CDR3 sequence is CSARPGARTEAFF. The CDR3 region has the DNA TGCAGTGCTAGACCCGGGGCGCGGACTGAAGCTTTCTTT.

CDR3 residues: CASSPGQVRSGANVLTF. In nucleotides, the CDR3 is TGTGCCAGTAGTCCCGGACAGGTACGCTCTGGGGCCAACGTCCTGACTTTC. V and J are TRBV19 and TRBJ2-6, with TRBD1 identical over 7 bases. Germline V gene lookup returns CDR1 LNHDA and CDR2 SQIVND (reference sequence). The junction had 7 bases not matched to a gene; V was cut back by 5 bases and J by 0 bases. The CDR3 loop spans 17 amino acids.